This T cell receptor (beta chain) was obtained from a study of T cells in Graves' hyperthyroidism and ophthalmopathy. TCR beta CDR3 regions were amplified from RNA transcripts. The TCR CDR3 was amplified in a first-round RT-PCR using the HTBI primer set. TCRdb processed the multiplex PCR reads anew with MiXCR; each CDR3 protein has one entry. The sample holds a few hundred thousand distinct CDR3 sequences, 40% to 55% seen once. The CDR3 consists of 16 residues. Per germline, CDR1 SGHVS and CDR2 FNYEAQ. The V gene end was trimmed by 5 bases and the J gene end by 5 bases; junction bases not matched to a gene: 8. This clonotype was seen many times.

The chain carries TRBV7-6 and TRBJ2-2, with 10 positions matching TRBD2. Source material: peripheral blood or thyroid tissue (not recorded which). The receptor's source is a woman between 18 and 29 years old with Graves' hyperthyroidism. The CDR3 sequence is CASSRASGRGTGELFF. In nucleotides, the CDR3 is TGTGCCAGCAGCCGAGCGAGCGGGAGGGGGACCGGGGAGCTGTTTTTT.